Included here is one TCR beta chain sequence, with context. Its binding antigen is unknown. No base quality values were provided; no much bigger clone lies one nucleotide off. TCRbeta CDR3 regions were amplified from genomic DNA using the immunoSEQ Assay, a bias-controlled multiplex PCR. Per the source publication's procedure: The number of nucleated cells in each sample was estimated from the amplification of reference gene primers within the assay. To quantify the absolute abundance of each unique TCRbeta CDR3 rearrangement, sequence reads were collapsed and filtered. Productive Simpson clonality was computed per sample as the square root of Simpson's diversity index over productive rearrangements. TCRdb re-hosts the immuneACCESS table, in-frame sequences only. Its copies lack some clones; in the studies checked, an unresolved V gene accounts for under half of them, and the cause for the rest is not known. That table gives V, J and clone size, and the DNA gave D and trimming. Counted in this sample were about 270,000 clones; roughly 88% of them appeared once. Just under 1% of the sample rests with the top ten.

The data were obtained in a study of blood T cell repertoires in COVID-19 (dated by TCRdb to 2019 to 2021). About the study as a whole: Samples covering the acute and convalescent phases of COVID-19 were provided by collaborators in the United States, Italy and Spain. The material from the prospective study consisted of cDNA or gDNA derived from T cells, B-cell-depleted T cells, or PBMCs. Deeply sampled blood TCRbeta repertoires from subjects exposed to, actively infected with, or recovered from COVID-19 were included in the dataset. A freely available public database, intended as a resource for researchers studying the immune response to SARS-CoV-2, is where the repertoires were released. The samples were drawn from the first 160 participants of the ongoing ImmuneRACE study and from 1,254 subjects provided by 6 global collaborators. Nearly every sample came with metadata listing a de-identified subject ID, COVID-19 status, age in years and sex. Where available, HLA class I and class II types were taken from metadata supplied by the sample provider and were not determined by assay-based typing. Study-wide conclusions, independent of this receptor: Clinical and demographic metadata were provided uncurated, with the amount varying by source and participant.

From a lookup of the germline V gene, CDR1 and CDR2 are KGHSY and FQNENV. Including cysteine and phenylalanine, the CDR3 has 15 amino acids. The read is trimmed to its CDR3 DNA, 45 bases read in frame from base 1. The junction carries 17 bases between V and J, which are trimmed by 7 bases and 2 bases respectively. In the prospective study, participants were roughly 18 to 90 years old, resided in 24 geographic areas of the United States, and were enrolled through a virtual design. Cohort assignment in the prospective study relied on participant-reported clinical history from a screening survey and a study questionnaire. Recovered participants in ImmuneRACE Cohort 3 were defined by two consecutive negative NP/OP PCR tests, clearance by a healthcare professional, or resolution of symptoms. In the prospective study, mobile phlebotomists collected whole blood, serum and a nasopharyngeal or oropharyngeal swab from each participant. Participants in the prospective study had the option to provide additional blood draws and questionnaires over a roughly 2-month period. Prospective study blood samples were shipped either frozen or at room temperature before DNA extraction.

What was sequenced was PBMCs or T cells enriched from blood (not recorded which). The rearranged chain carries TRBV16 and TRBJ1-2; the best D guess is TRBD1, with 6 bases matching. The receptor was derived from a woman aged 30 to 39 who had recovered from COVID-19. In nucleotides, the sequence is TGTGCCAGCAACCTTCAGGGGCTGGCCAACTATGGCTACACCTTC. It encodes CASNLQGLANYGYTF.